One sample yielded the 26 T cell receptor beta chains listed below, sequenced in a study of spatial heterogeneity in lung cancer. TCRdb reprocessed the 5' RACE reads via MiXCR and lists one record per CDR3 protein. This table has about 24,000 distinct CDR3 sequences, about 3.5% appearing once. Described time point: sample taken at primary tumor resection. Tumor, nontumor lung or frozen PBMC supplied whole RNA that was sequenced unsorted. The starting material was PBMCs, obtained at surgery. The source is a female donor with early-stage non-small cell lung cancer.

This clonotype has at least ten counts. The V gene is TRBV4-2, the J gene TRBJ2-2; 9 bases are shared with TRBD2. Germline CDR1 reads LGHNA; CDR2 reads YNFKEQ. The CDR3 has 18 amino acids. Losses at the gene ends were 5 bases for V and 7 bases for J; bases not matched to a gene: 17. The CDR3 DNA reads TGTGCCAGCAGCGCCAGGCTGGGTAGCGGGAGTCCGGTCGGGGAGCTGTTTTTT. Translating gives CASSARLGSGSPVGELFF.

This clonotype has ten or more counts. The J gene is TRBJ2-7, the V gene TRBV30; possible D gene TRBD2, 6 bases. CDR1 GTSNPN and CDR2 SVGIG come from the germline V gene (reference sequence). V gave up 8 bases and J gave up 4 bases, with 21 bases separating them. This CDR3 comprises 14 residues. The CDR3 region has the DNA TGTGCCGGGAACCCCCGCGGGACGGAATACGAGCAGTACTTC. It encodes CAGNPRGTEYEQYF.

This clonotype has at least ten counts. This chain links TRBV20-1 with TRBJ2-3; D uncertain. CDR3 size: 17 residues. V was cut by 0 bases and J by 2 bases, with 18 bases left in between. Germline CDR1 is DFQATT and CDR2 is SNEGSKA (reference sequence). As DNA, the CDR3 is TGCAGTGCTAGAGATCGTGCTAGTCTAGTTGTCACAGATACGCAGTATTTT. Encoded protein: CSARDRASLVVTDTQYF.

This clonotype was counted ten times or more. The chain carries TRBV5-4 and TRBJ2-3; D may be TRBD2 (5 bases). The germline gives CDR1 SGHNT, CDR2 YYREEE (reference sequence). V lost 9 bases, J lost 2 bases, and 13 bases lay in between. The CDR3 is 13 amino acids. The CDR3 is CATTGLATDTQYF. CDR3 coding DNA: TGTGCCACCACTGGCCTAGCCACAGATACGCAGTATTTT.

This clonotype was observed a few times. The chain joins TRBV5-1 to TRBJ2-7; 12 positions agree with TRBD2. Germline-derived CDR1 and CDR2 are SGHRS and YFSETQ. V gave up 1 base and J gave up 3 bases; unmatched junction bases: 8. The length of the CDR3 is 17 residues. The CDR3 DNA follows: TGCGCCAGCAGCTTGAGAACTAGCGGGAGGTCAGGCTACGAGCAGTACTTC. Its translation: CASSLRTSGRSGYEQYF. Combining the CDR3 with reference TRBV5-1 and TRBJ2-7 gives the whole variable domain KAGVTQTPRYLIKTRGQQVTLSCSPISGHRSVSWYQQTPGQGLQFLFEYFSETQRNKGNFPGRFSGRQFSNSRSEMNVSTLELGDSALYLCASSLRTSGRSGYEQYFGPGTRLTVT.

This clonotype was observed many times. This chain uses TRBV29-1 with TRBJ2-5, with 14 bases lining up with TRBD2. CDR3 length: 16 amino acids. Germline-derived CDR1 and CDR2 are SQVTM and ANQGSEA. V lost 6 bases, J lost 2 bases, and 8 bases stayed unmatched. The CDR3 region has the DNA TGCAGCGTAGACGGACTAGCGGGAGGAAGACAAGAGACCCAGTACTTC. It translates to CSVDGLAGGRQETQYF.

The chain has TRBV5-1 and TRBJ1-2, with D unresolved. The CDR3 runs to 12 residues. CDR1 is SGHRS, CDR2 YFSETQ, per germline. Trimming stripped 2 bases from V and 3 bases from J, with 5 bases between. The CDR3, as DNA: TGCGCCAGCAGCTTCGGCGACTATGGCTACACCTTC. Its translation is CASSFGDYGYTF. The full variable domain, completed using reference TRBV5-1 and TRBJ1-2, is KAGVTQTPRYLIKTRGQQVTLSCSPISGHRSVSWYQQTPGQGLQFLFEYFSETQRNKGNFPGRFSGRQFSNSRSEMNVSTLELGDSALYLCASSFGDYGYTFGSGTRLTVV.

There are many counts of this clonotype. The rearrangement joins TRBV9 to TRBJ1-3; TRBD1 matches at 7 bases. CDR1 and CDR2 from the germline V gene are SGDLS and YYNGEE. V dropped 2 bases and J dropped 1; count of bases not matched to a gene: 0. The CDR3 runs 14 residues. The CDR3 DNA follows: TGTGCCAGCAGCGTGACAGGGTCTGGAAACACCATATATTTT. This encodes CASSVTGSGNTIYF.

This clonotype came up many times. V usage is TRBV5-1 and J usage is TRBJ2-7, with 8 bases that match TRBD1. Germline assignment: CDR1 SGHRS and CDR2 YFSETQ. The ends lost 4 bases at V and 2 bases at J; junction bases unmatched: 2. The CDR3 has 13 residues. The CDR3 protein is CASSLDRAYEQYF. CDR3 DNA sequence: TGCGCCAGCAGCCTGGACAGGGCCTACGAGCAGTACTTC.

The table lists this clonotype with many counts. This chain joins TRBV10-3 and TRBJ2-7; 14 bases agree with TRBD2. V trimming: 6 bases; J trimming: 0 bases; junction bases outside the gene matches: 10. CDR3 length equals 18 residues. CDR1 is ENHRY and CDR2 is SYGVKD in the germline V gene. CDR3 region: CAIRAGRGLAGVSYEQYF. CDR3 nucleotide sequence: TGTGCCATCAGGGCGGGGCGGGGACTAGCGGGAGTCTCCTACGAGCAGTACTTC.

Many counts were recorded for this clonotype. CDR3 protein: CASRRAGAHEKLFF. The CDR3 DNA reads as TGTGCCAGCAGACGAGCGGGCGCGCATGAAAAACTGTTTTTT. The chain carries TRBV27 and TRBJ1-4; D unresolved. CDR3 size: 14 residues. V was cut by 6 bases and J by 6 bases, with 14 bases left in between. CDR1 is MNHEY, CDR2 SMNVEV, per germline (reference sequence).

This clonotype was recorded at least ten times. The chain uses TRBV11-1 and TRBJ1-4; D uncertain. There are 14 residues in the CDR3. V shed 4 bases and J shed 4 bases, with 10 bases lying between them. The germline V gene encodes CDR1 SGHAT and CDR2 FQDESV (reference sequence). The CDR3 nucleotides are TGTGCCAGCAGCTCGGGCAGTTATAATGAAAAACTGTTTTTT. Amino acid sequence: CASSSGSYNEKLFF. Using reference TRBV11-1 and TRBJ1-4 for the parts outside the CDR3, the full variable domain is EAEVAQSPRYKITEKSQAVAFWCDPISGHATLYWYRQILGQGPELLVQFQDESVVDDSQLPKDRFSAERLKGVDSTLKIQPAELGDSAMYLCASSSGSYNEKLFFGSGTQLSVL.

This clonotype occurred many times. This chain joins TRBV18 and TRBJ2-5, with D hard to call. Trimming stripped 0 bases from V and 2 bases from J, with 7 bases between. This CDR3 region has 14 residues. The germline V gene has CDR1 KGHSH and CDR2 LQKENI. The CDR3 coding sequence is TGTGCCAGCTCACCACCGGGAAGGCAAGAGACCCAGTACTTC. This gives the protein CASSPPGRQETQYF. The complete variable domain, with remaining parts taken from reference TRBV18 and TRBJ2-5, reads NAGVMQNPRHLVRRRGQEARLRCSPMKGHSHVYWYRQLPEEGLKFMVYLQKENIIDESGMPKERFSAEFPKEGPSILRIQQVVRGDSAAYFCASSPPGRQETQYFGPGTRLLVL.

The chain joins TRBV7-6 to TRBJ2-3; 8 positions match TRBD1. In germline, CDR1 is SGHVS, CDR2 FNYEAQ. This CDR3 is built from 19 residues. Trimming removed 2 bases from V and 0 bases from J; junction bases left unmatched: 13. This chain's CDR3 is CASSLTLRDRGGSTDTQYF. In nucleotides, the CDR3 is TGTGCCAGCAGCTTAACGCTGAGAGACAGGGGTGGAAGCACAGATACGCAGTATTTT. Drawing the rest from reference TRBV7-6 and TRBJ2-3, the complete variable domain is GAGVSQSPRYKVTKRGQDVALRCDPISGHVSLYWYRQALGQGPEFLTYFNYEAQQDKSGLPNDRFSAERPEGSISTLTIQRTEQRDSAMYRCASSLTLRDRGGSTDTQYFGPGTRLTVL.

This clonotype showed up many times. This chain uses TRBV20-1 with TRBJ1-1; 10 bases align to TRBD1. V shed 2 bases and J 2 bases; nucleotides not matched to a gene: 5. The CDR3 is 15 residues long. CDR1 and CDR2 (germline): DFQATT, SNEGSKA (reference sequence). In DNA, the CDR3 is TGCAGTGCTAGATTCCGGGACAGGGGCAACACTGAAGCTTTCTTT. This encodes CSARFRDRGNTEAFF.

This clonotype was observed at least ten times. The V gene is TRBV3-1, the J gene TRBJ2-7; D ambiguous. V was shortened by 1 base and J by 3 bases, with 10 bases between the two germline ends. CDR1 is LGHDT, CDR2 YNNKEL, per germline (reference sequence). The CDR3 has 14 residues. The CDR3 loop is CASSQGGSYYEQYF. The CDR3 nucleotides are TGTGCCAGCAGCCAAGGCGGCTCCTACTACGAGCAGTACTTC.

By sample fraction, this clonotype is medium-sized. V gene TRBV6-2 or TRBV6-3 combines with J gene TRBJ1-6, with D possibly matching TRBD1 (6 bases). Looked up from germline, CDR1 is MNHEY and CDR2 is SVGEGT. This CDR3 comprises 16 residues. Trimming pared 6 bases from V and 7 bases from J, leaving 19 bases between. The CDR3 protein is CASSSGGLVGNSPLHF. The CDR3, as DNA: TGTGCCAGCAGCTCCGGGGGCCTCGTGGGAAATTCACCCCTCCACTTT.

Only a few counts were recorded for this clonotype. The genes are TRBV6-5 and TRBJ2-7; D call uncertain. The CDR3 is 14 amino acids. The germline V gene encodes CDR1 MNHEY and CDR2 SVGAGI. V lost 0 bases and J 1 base, leaving 7 bases between the germline ends. Here the CDR3 DNA reads TGTGCCAGCAGTTACTCGGGCGAATCCTACGAGCAGTACTTC. It codes for CASSYSGESYEQYF.

This clonotype has at least ten counts. The rearrangement links TRBV28 to TRBJ2-1, with TRBD1 identical over 7 bases. Germline V lookup: CDR1 MDHEN, CDR2 SYDVKM. Trimming cost V 7 bases and J 5 bases; bases outside gene matches: 2. The CDR3 runs 12 residues. CDR3 sequence reads: CASTRGHNEQFF. DNA of the CDR3: TGTGCCAGCACTAGGGGGCACAATGAGCAGTTCTTC. Together with reference TRBV28 and TRBJ2-1, the CDR3 gives the full variable domain: DVKVTQSSRYLVKRTGEKVFLECVQDMDHENMFWYRQDPGLGLRLIYFSYDVKMKEKGDIPEGYSVSREKKERFSLILESASTNQTSMYLCASTRGHNEQFFGPGTRLTVL.

This clonotype appeared many times. The chain is built from TRBV18 and TRBJ1-2; 8 nucleotides align to TRBD1. The CDR3 length is 13 residues. Germline CDR1 reads KGHSH; CDR2 reads LQKENI. Trimming took 6 bases from V and 3 from J; bases not matched to a gene: 3. CDR3 nucleotide sequence: TGTGCCAGCTCTCAGGGACAGGACTATGGCTACACCTTC. It yields the protein CASSQGQDYGYTF.

This clonotype was seen repeatedly, ten times or more. The chain recombines TRBV30 with TRBJ2-2, with a possible D match to TRBD2 (5 bases). The CDR3 covers 14 residues. V lost 6 bases to trimming and J lost 6 bases, with 17 bases between them. Germline loops: CDR1 GTSNPN, CDR2 SVGIG (reference sequence). The CDR3 bases are TGTGCCTGCCGTCGGGGAAAGGTGGCCGGGGAGCTGTTTTTT. Amino acid sequence: CACRRGKVAGELFF.

Many counts were recorded for this clonotype. The chain employs TRBV7-8 and TRBJ2-5; D gene unclear. Between the trimmed V and J ends, which lost 1 base and 2 bases, there was a span of 23 bases. The CDR3 totals 19 residues. The V gene's germline CDR1 is SGHVS and CDR2 FQNEAQ. CDR3 coding DNA: TGTGCCAGCAGCTTAGGAACCTACTGGATAGAGATTAAACAAGAGACCCAGTACTTC. Protein sequence: CASSLGTYWIEIKQETQYF.

This chain joins TRBV7-3 and TRBJ2-1; maybe TRBD1 (6 bases). Trimming pared 5 bases from V and 4 bases from J, leaving 9 bases between. Germline-derived CDR1 and CDR2 are SGHTA and FQGTGA. The CDR3 totals 13 residues. This CDR3 reads CASSKDRYNEQFF. The CDR3 nucleotides are TGTGCCAGCAGCAAGGACAGATACAATGAGCAGTTCTTC.

This clonotype was counted between two and nine times. The chain joins TRBV7-3 to TRBJ2-1; TRBD2 aligns across 10 bases. CDR3 length: 16 residues. The J segment lost 5 bases and the V segment lost 3 bases, leaving 7 bases of the junction unmatched. Germline V lookup: CDR1 SGHTA, CDR2 FQGTGA. The DNA of the CDR3 is TGTGCCAGCAGCTTGCCCGGAGCGGGAGGGCACAATGAGCAGTTCTTC. Encoded protein: CASSLPGAGGHNEQFF.

This clonotype was picked up a small number of times. A much larger clone lies a single base off, so this may be a read error. The chain joins TRBV30 to TRBJ1-2; weak D call: TRBD1 (5 bases). V lost 3 bases and J 0 bases, leaving 14 bases between the germline ends. Germline lookup yields CDR1 GTSNPN and CDR2 SVGIG (reference sequence). The CDR3 runs 15 residues. CDR3 loop: CAWSGTPRANYGYTF. The CDR3 DNA reads TGTGCCTGGAGCGGGACCCCTAGGGCTAACTATGGCTACACCTTC. The full variable domain, its missing parts supplied by reference TRBV30 and TRBJ1-2, is SQTIHQWPATLVQPVGSPLSLECTVEGTSNPNLYWYRQAAGRGLQLLFYSVGIGQISSEVPQNLSASRPQDRQFILSSKKLLLSDSGFYLCAWSGTPRANYGYTFGSGTRLTVV.

Details on this clonotype: With a much larger clone just one base away, this may be a read error. The genes are TRBV5-4 and TRBJ2-7; D remains ambiguous. CDR1 is SGHNT and CDR2 is YYREEE in the germline V gene (reference sequence). The CDR3 runs 15 residues. In DNA form, the CDR3 reads TGTGCCAGCAGCTTGGGAGTAGTGAGGACCTACCAGCAGTACTTC. Its protein product is CASSLGVVRTYQQYF.